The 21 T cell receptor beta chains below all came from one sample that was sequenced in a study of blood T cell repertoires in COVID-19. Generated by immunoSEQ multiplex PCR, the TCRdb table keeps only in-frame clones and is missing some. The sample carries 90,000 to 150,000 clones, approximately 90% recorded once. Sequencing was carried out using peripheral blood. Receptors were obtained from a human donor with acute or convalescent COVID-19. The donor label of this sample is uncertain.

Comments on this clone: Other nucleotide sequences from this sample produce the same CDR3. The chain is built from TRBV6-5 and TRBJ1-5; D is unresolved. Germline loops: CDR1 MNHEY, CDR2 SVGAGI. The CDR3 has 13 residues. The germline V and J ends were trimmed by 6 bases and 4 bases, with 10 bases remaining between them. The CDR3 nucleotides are TGTGCCAGCAGCCGAACCGGTAATCAGCCCCAGCATTTT. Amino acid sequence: CASSRTGNQPQHF.

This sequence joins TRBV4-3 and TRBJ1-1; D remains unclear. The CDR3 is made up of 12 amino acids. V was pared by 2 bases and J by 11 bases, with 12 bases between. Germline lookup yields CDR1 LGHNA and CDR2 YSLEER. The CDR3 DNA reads TGCGCCAGCAGCCAAAAGCCCGGTCCGGCTTTCTTT. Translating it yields CASSQKPGPAFF.

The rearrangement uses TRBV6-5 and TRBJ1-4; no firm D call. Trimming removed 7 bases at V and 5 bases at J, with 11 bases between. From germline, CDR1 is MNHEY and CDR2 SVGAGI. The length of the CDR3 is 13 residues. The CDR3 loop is CASTARGNEKLFF. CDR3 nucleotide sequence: TGTGCCAGCACCGCTAGAGGGAATGAAAAACTGTTTTTT.

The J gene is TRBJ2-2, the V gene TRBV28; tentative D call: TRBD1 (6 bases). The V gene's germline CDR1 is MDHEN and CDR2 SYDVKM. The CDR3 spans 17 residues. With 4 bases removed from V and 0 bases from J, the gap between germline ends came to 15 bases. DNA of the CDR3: TGTGCCAGCAGTTCCCCCGGACAGCCAGCGAACACCGGGGAGCTGTTTTTT. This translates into CASSSPGQPANTGELFF.

In nucleotides, the CDR3 is TGCAGCGTTCGGACAGCCTATAATTCACCCCTCCACTTT. Amino acids: CSVRTAYNSPLHF. V gene TRBV29-1 combines with J gene TRBJ1-6; a weak D match, TRBD1 (6 bases). Germline values: CDR1 SQVTM, CDR2 ANQGSEA. The CDR3 is made up of 13 amino acids. Trimming stripped 5 bases from V and 2 bases from J, with 7 bases between.

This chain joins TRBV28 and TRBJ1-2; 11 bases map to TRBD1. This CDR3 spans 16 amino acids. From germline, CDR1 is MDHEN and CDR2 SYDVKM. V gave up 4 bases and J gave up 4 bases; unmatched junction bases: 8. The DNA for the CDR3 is TGTGCCAGCAGTTCGGACAGGGGGCATCGGGTCTATGGCTACACCTTC. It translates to CASSSDRGHRVYGYTF.

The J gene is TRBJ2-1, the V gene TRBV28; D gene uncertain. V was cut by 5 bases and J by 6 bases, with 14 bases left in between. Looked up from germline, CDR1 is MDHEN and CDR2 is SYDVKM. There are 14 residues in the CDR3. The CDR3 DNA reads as TGTGCCAGCAGTCGCCCCCAGGTGGCCAATGAGCAGTTCTTC. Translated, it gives CASSRPQVANEQFF.

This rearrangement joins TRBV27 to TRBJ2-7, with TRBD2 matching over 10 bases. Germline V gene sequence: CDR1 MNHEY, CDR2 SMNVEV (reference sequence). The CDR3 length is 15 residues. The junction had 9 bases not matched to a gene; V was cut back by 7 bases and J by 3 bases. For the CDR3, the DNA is TGTGCCAGCATGGTGCTAGCGGGAGAGGGCTACGAGCAGTACTTC. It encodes CASMVLAGEGYEQYF.

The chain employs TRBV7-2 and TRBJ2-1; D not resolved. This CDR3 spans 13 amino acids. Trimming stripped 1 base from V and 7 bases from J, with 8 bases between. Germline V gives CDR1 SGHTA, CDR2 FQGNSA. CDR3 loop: CASSLGQINEQFF. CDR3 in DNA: TGTGCCAGCAGCTTAGGCCAGATAAATGAGCAGTTCTTC.

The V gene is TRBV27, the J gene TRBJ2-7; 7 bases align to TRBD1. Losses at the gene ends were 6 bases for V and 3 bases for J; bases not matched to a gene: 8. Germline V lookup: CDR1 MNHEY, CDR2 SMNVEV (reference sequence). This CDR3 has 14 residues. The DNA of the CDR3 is TGTGCCAGCAGGGAGACAGGGCACTTCTACGAGCAGTACTTC. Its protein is CASRETGHFYEQYF.

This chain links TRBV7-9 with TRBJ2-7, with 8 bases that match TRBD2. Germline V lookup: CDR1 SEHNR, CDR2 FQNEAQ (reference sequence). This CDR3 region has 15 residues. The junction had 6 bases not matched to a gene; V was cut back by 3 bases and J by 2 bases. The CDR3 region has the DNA TGTGCCAGCAGCTTGTGGGACGGGAGGGCCTACGAGCAGTACTTC. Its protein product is CASSLWDGRAYEQYF.

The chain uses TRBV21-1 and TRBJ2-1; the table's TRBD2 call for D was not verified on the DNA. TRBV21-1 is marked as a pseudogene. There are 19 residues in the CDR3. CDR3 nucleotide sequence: TGTGCCAGCAGCAAATTGGAGACTAGCGGACTCTGCTACTACAATGAGCAGTTCTTC. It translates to CASSKLETSGLCYYNEQFF.

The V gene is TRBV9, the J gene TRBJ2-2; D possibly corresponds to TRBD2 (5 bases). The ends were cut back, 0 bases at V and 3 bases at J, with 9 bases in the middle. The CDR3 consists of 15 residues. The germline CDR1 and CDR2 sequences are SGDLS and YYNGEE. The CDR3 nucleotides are TGTGCCAGCAGCGTAGGGACTTCGTACACCGGGGAGCTGTTTTTT. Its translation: CASSVGTSYTGELFF.

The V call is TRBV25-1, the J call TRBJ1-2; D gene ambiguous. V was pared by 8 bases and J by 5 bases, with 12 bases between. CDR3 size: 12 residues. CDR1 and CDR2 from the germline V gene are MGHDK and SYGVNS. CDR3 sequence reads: CASSGTLYGYTF. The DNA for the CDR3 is TGTGCCAGCTCGGGAACTTTGTATGGCTACACCTTC.

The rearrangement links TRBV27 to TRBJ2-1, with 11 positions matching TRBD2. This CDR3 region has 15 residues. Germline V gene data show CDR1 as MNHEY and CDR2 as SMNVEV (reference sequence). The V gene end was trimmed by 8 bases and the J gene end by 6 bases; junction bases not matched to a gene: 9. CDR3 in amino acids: CASHKPGLAANEQFF. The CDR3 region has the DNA TGTGCCAGCCACAAACCGGGACTAGCGGCCAATGAGCAGTTCTTC.

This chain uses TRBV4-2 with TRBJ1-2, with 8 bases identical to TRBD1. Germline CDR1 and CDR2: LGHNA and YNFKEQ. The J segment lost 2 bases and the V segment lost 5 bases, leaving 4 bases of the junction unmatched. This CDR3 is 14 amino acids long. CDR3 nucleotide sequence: TGTGCCAGCAGCTCCGGACAGGGAAACTATGGCTACACCTTC. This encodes CASSSGQGNYGYTF.

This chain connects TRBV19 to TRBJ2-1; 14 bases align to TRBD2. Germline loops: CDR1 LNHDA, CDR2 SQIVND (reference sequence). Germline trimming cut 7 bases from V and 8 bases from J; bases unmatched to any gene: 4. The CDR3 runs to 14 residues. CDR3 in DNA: TGTGCCAGTACCAGGACTAGCGGGGGGTATGAGCAGTTCTTC. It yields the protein CASTRTSGGYEQFF.

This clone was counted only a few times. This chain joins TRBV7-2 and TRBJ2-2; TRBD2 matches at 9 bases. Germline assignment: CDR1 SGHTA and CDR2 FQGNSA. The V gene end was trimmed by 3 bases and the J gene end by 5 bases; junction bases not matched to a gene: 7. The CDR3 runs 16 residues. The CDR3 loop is CASSFIAGVDTGELFF. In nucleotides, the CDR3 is TGTGCCAGCAGCTTCATAGCGGGGGTTGATACCGGGGAGCTGTTTTTT.

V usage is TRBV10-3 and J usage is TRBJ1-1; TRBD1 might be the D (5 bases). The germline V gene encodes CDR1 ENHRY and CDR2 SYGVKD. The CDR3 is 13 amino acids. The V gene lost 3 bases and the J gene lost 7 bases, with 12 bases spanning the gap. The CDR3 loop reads CAISDGRGIEAFF. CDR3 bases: TGTGCCATCAGTGACGGTAGGGGAATTGAAGCTTTCTTT.

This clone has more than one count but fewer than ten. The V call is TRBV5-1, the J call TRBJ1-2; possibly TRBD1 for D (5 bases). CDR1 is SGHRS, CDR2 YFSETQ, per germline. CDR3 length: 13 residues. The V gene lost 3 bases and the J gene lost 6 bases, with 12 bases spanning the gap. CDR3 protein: CASSSTGADGYTF. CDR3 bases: TGCGCCAGCAGCTCTACTGGGGCGGATGGCTACACCTTC.

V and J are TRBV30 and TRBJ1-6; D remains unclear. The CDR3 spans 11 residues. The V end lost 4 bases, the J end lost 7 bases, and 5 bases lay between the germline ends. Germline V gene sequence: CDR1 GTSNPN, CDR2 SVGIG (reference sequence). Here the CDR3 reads CAWNFNSPLHF. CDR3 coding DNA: TGTGCCTGGAACTTCAATTCACCCCTCCACTTT.